The rows below give T cell receptor beta chains drawn from one sample of a study of cytomegalovirus exposure and HLA in healthy donors. Profiled with immunoSEQ multiplex PCR; TCRdb holds only in-frame clones, not every one. The profile covers 100,000 to 150,000 clones, with around three quarters appearing a single time and less than 3% taken by the ten largest. Material: PBMCs. These receptors originate from a middle-aged woman in good health and CMV-seropositive. CDR3s include the opening cysteine and the closing phenylalanine or tryptophan. A D gene is named only where the DNA matches it firmly. Expanded clones get a size class; other rows say once, few or many, or leave the size out.

>TRBD2|-|TRBV4-3|TRBJ2-7
TGCGCCAGCAGCCAAGATAGGCGGGAGGGCCGGTACGAGCAGTACTTC
CASSQDRREGRYEQYF
>-|-|TRBV7-2|TRBJ2-7
TGTGCCAGCACCTATCCGGGGAGCTCCTACGAGCAGTACTTC
CASTYPGSSYEQYF
>TRBD1|-|TRBV19|TRBJ1-5
TGTGCCAGTAGTAAGGAGGGGGCGATGATTAGAAGCAATCAGCCCCAGCATTTT
CASSKEGAMIRSNQPQHF
>-|-|TRBV6-1|TRBJ2-7
TGTGCCAGCATGGACTACTACTACGAGCAGTACTTC
CASMDYYYEQYF
>TRBD1|few|TRBV5-4|TRBJ1-2
TGTGCCAGCAGCTTGGCACCCGACAGGGTGGAGCGGAATGGCTACACCTTC
CASSLAPDRVERNGYTF
>TRBD2|few|TRBV6-1|TRBJ2-4
TGTGCCAGCAGTGAAGGGCTAGCGGGAGGGCCTGTAAACATTCAGTACTTC
CASSEGLAGGPVNIQYF
>TRBD2|-|TRBV6-1|TRBJ2-2
TGTGCCAGCAGTGGGCGGACTAGCGGAAGTGGAACCGGGGAGCTGTTTTTT
CASSGRTSGSGTGELFF
>TRBD1|-|TRBV6-6|TRBJ1-2
TGTGCCAGCAGCGACAGGGGCGCCGAGGATGGCTACACCTTC
CASSDRGAEDGYTF
>TRBD2|-|TRBV7-3|TRBJ2-1
TGTGCCAGCAGCTCGGGACTAGCGGGAGGGCAGTTCTTC
CASSSGLAGGQFF
>TRBD1|-|TRBV10-3|TRBJ2-7
TGTGCCATCAGCCGACAGGGGGAGGACGAGCAGTACTTC
CAISRQGEDEQYF
>-|-|TRBV5-4|TRBJ1-4
TGTGCCAGCAGCTTGAAAGCGGGAGGGAGGAATAATGAAAAACTGTTTTTT
CASSLKAGGRNNEKLFF
>-|few|TRBV21-1|TRBJ2-3
TGTGCCAGCAGCAATAGAACGTTCTCTGGCACAGATACGCAGTATTTT
CASSNRTFSGTDTQYF
>TRBD2|-|TRBV5-1|TRBJ2-1
TGCGCCAGCAGCTTGGGAGTGGCTAGCGGGAGTCATGAGCAGTTCTTC
CASSLGVASGSHEQFF
>-|-|TRBV6-1|TRBJ2-7
TGTGCCAGCAGTGAAGGCGGGCTCTCCCCCTACGAGCAGTACTTC
CASSEGGLSPYEQYF
>TRBD2|-|TRBV4-2|TRBJ2-3
TGTGCCAGCAGCGAAGCGGCGGGAGGAATCACAGATACGCAGTATTTT
CASSEAAGGITDTQYF
>TRBD2|-|TRBV7-6|TRBJ2-1
TGTGCCAGCAGCCCCCAGACTAGCGGGGGCCCCAATGAGCAGTTCTTC
CASSPQTSGGPNEQFF
>TRBD1|few|TRBV10-2|TRBJ1-1
TGCGCCAGCAGAGCCGGGACAGGGGGCACTGAAGCTTTCTTT
CASRAGTGGTEAFF
>-|once|TRBV29-1|TRBJ1-2
TGCAGCGTTGCCCCCATAGGAGCAGTCAATGGCTACACCTTC
CSVAPIGAVNGYTF
>TRBD2|-|TRBV9|TRBJ2-7
TGTGCCAGCAGCGTAAGGGCTAGCGGGGCCTACGAGCAGTACTTC
CASSVRASGAYEQYF
>TRBD2|few|TRBV19|TRBJ2-1
TGTGCCAGTAGTACATTAGCGGGAGTTTTAAATGAGCAGTTCTTC
CASSTLAGVLNEQFF
>TRBD1|-|TRBV5-1|TRBJ1-6
TGCGCCAGCAGCTTGGTTACAGGAGGGGGCTTTAATTCACCCCTCCACTTT
CASSLVTGGGFNSPLHF
>-|-|TRBV5-1|TRBJ2-5
TGCGCCAGCAGCGTGGGGGCAGGGTGGGAGACCCAGTACTTC
CASSVGAGWETQYF
>TRBD1|-|TRBV14|TRBJ2-3
TGTGCCAGCAGCCAGCTCGGACAGGGCACAGATACGCAGTATTTT
CASSQLGQGTDTQYF
>TRBD1|-|TRBV19|TRBJ2-7
TGTGCCAGTAGCAACCTACCGGGACAGGGGACCTACGAGCAGTACTTC
CASSNLPGQGTYEQYF
>TRBD1|-|TRBV30|TRBJ1-4
TGTGCCTGGCCCGGGACAGGTAATGAAAAACTGTTTTTT
CAWPGTGNEKLFF
>TRBD2|-|TRBV2|TRBJ2-5
TGTGCCAGCAGCCGAGGACTAGCGGGAGTGGGAGAGACCCAGTACTTC
CASSRGLAGVGETQYF
>-|-|TRBV30|TRBJ2-5
TGTGCCTGGAGTAGAGGTCGAGTCCCCTCGCAAGAGACCCAGTACTTC
CAWSRGRVPSQETQYF
>-|once|TRBV2|TRBJ2-1
TGTGCCAGCAGCCTAAGTGGGGTGGTAGCGACCTACAATGAGCAGTTCTTC
CASSLSGVVATYNEQFF
>TRBD1|-|TRBV10-3|TRBJ1-1
TGTGCCATATGGGACAGAGTGAACACTGAAGCTTTCTTT
CAIWDRVNTEAFF
>-|-|TRBV5-1|TRBJ2-1
TGCGCCAGCAGCCCTGAGAGCGGAGGACCGGACGGAGGTGAGCAGTTCTTC
CASSPESGGPDGGEQFF
>TRBD2|-|TRBV30|TRBJ2-7
TGTGCCTGGAGTGGGTCAGCGGGACCTAGGAAGTACTTC
CAWSGSAGPRKYF
>TRBD1|-|TRBV7-2|TRBJ2-5
TGTGCCAGCAAAAAGGTGTGGACAGGAGTAGGTCAAGAGACCCAGTACTTC
CASKKVWTGVGQETQYF
>-|once|TRBV4-2|TRBJ2-7
TGTGCCAGCAGCCATTTTCCGGGAGACTCCTACGAGCAGTACTTC
CASSHFPGDSYEQYF
>TRBD2|-|TRBV4-3|TRBJ2-3
TGCGCCAGCAGCCAAGACGGGTCGCGGGAGGAAGATACGCAGTATTTT
CASSQDGSREEDTQYF
>TRBD2|-|TRBV10-3|TRBJ2-7
TGTGCCATCAGTGAGTCGGGGCTAGCGGGGTCCGGCGAGCAGTACTTC
CAISESGLAGSGEQYF
>-|-|TRBV27|TRBJ1-1
TGTGCCAGCAGGACGGGAGGAGTAGGAGCTTTCTTT
CASRTGGVGAFF
>-|few|TRBV7-6|TRBJ1-6
TGTGCCAGCAGCCCTAGCCCAAATTCACCCCTCCACTTT
CASSPSPNSPLHF
>-|-|TRBV29-1|TRBJ1-2
TGCAGCGTTGAAGGTCCAGGGGACAACTATGGCTACACCTTC
CSVEGPGDNYGYTF
>-|once|TRBV7-3|TRBJ2-5
TGTGCCAGCAGCGTAAGAGGCGAGACCCAGTACTTC
CASSVRGETQYF
>TRBD1|-|TRBV10-1|TRBJ2-5
TGCGCCAGCATCAGAGAAGGTCTAGGTGTGACAGGGGGAGAAGAGACCCAGTACTTC
CASIREGLGVTGGEETQYF
>TRBD1|-|TRBV15|TRBJ1-2
TGTGCCACCAGCACGGACAGGTTATATGGCTACACCTTC
CATSTDRLYGYTF
>-|once|TRBV6-5|TRBJ2-1
TGTGCCAGCAGTGGATCGACTAGTGAGCAGTTCTTC
CASSGSTSEQFF
>-|-|TRBV6-1|TRBJ1-6
TGTGCCAGCAGTGAAGCTCGGGGTCCGACGAATTCACCCCTCCACTTT
CASSEARGPTNSPLHF
>TRBD1|once|TRBV5-1|TRBJ1-5
TGCGCCAGCAGCTTGGAGGGGACAGGGACACAGCCCCAGCATTTT
CASSLEGTGTQPQHF
>TRBD1|-|TRBV19|TRBJ1-1
TGTGCCAGTAGTGCGACAGGGCGGGAAGCTTTCTTT
CASSATGREAFF
>-|-|TRBV2|TRBJ2-3
TGTGCCAGCACCCAACTAGAGGATACGCAGTATTTT
CASTQLEDTQYF
>-|-|TRBV9|TRBJ2-2
TGTGCCAGCAGCGTAGGAGGGGGGGCCGGGGAGCTGTTTTTT
CASSVGGGAGELFF